The 23 T cell receptor beta chains below come from one sample, sequenced in a study of T cell responses to AZD1222 COVID-19 vaccine. Data came from immunoSEQ multiplex PCR; TCRdb stores just in-frame clones and leaves some out. Of some 55,000 clones listed, nearly 90% are singletons. The sample in question was peripheral blood, obtained on day 0 of AZD1222 vaccination. These receptors were collected from an adult in good health.

This chain uses TRBV5-5 with TRBJ1-1, with TRBD1 identical over 8 bases. There are 15 residues in the CDR3. After removal of 4 bases from V and 6 bases from J, the junction contained 11 bases not matched to a gene. Germline CDR1 SGHKS, CDR2 YYEKEE (reference sequence). The CDR3 region is CASSETGGSNPEAFF. The CDR3 nucleotides are TGTGCCAGCAGCGAAACAGGGGGTTCGAATCCTGAAGCTTTCTTT.

V usage is TRBV6-5 and J usage is TRBJ1-2; D uncertain. The CDR3 loop spans 15 amino acids. CDR1 is MNHEY and CDR2 is SVGAGI in the germline V gene. Trimming took 0 bases from V and 4 from J, leaving 12 bases between them. CDR3 sequence reads: CASSYSSQEIYGYTF. The CDR3 DNA reads as TGTGCCAGCAGTTACTCGTCTCAGGAAATCTATGGCTACACCTTC.

This clone was seen just once. J is TRBJ2-7 and V is TRBV28; D may match TRBD1 or TRBD2 (5 bases each). V was clipped by 7 bases and J by 3 bases, with 16 bases between them. Germline CDR1 MDHEN, CDR2 SYDVKM. This CDR3 has 14 residues. The CDR3 DNA reads TGTGCCAGCATGAGGGCAGGGTTAAACTACGAGCAGTACTTC. The encoded protein is CASMRAGLNYEQYF.

The rearrangement uses TRBV19 and TRBJ1-5; D is unresolved. V was clipped by 7 bases and J by 9 bases, with 16 bases between them. The length of the CDR3 is 13 residues. The V gene's germline CDR1 is LNHDA and CDR2 SQIVND (reference sequence). The CDR3 sequence is CASKVRSEGPQHF. CDR3 sequence (DNA): TGTGCCAGTAAAGTAAGGTCCGAAGGGCCCCAGCATTTT.

The V and J genes are TRBV30 and TRBJ1-2; D gene uncertain. V lost 1 base and J lost 1, with 10 bases in between. The CDR3 extends over 14 amino acids. Germline CDR1 reads GTSNPN; CDR2 reads SVGIG (reference sequence). The CDR3 DNA is TGTGCCTGGAGTGCGTTAAGGATTAACTATGGCTACACCTTC. Residues: CAWSALRINYGYTF.

V is TRBV6-9 and J is TRBJ2-7, with D hard to call. The V and J ends lost 2 bases and 1 base respectively, with 12 bases between them. The CDR3 runs to 15 residues. Germline loops: CDR1 MNHGY, CDR2 SVAAGI. The CDR3 DNA sequence: TGTGCCAGCAGTTATAATGGGAACCAATCCTACGAGCAGTACTTC. The encoded protein is CASSYNGNQSYEQYF.

The chain has TRBV5-1 and TRBJ2-3; unclear D gene. Trimming shortened V by 0 bases and J by 6 bases, and 11 bases separated the two germline ends. The CDR3 totals 14 residues. The germline CDR1 and CDR2 sequences are SGHRS and YFSETQ. CDR3 in DNA: TGCGCCAGCAGCTTGGCCGATGCGGCGGATACGCAGTATTTT. Its translation: CASSLADAADTQYF.

This chain joins TRBV6-1 and TRBJ2-1; 8 nucleotides match TRBD1. The CDR3 length is 16 residues. Germline assignment: CDR1 MNHNS and CDR2 SASEGT. The ends lost 4 bases at V and 5 bases at J; junction bases unmatched: 10. CDR3 loop: CASSGGDRSRHNEQFF. The CDR3 DNA follows: TGTGCCAGCAGTGGTGGGGACAGGAGCCGTCACAATGAGCAGTTCTTC.

The gene calls are TRBV6-6 and TRBJ1-1; D uncertain. The V gene's germline CDR1 is MNHNY and CDR2 SVGAGI (reference sequence). Trimming took 4 bases from V and 6 from J, leaving 6 bases between them. This CDR3 contains 11 residues. This chain's CDR3 is CASSLLAEAFF. The DNA of the CDR3 is TGTGCCAGCAGTTTACTGGCTGAAGCTTTCTTT.

This clone occurred a few times. The rearrangement uses TRBV5-1 and TRBJ1-3, with TRBD1 matching over 8 bases. Germline lookup yields CDR1 SGHRS and CDR2 YFSETQ. CDR3 length: 15 residues. The trim removed 4 bases at V and 3 bases at J, leaving 6 bases unmatched. The CDR3 loop reads CASSPTGGGGNTIYF. The DNA of the CDR3 is TGCGCCAGCAGCCCAACAGGGGGAGGTGGAAACACCATATATTTT.

J is TRBJ2-2 and V is TRBV19; D remains ambiguous. The CDR3 sequence is 15 residues long. Germline-derived CDR1 and CDR2 are LNHDA and SQIVND (reference sequence). With 7 bases removed from V and 1 base from J, the gap between germline ends came to 13 bases. Here the CDR3 DNA reads TGTGCCAGTACCAAAAAGTGGTTGAACACCGGGGAGCTGTTTTTT. This encodes CASTKKWLNTGELFF. Drawing the rest from reference TRBV19 and TRBJ2-2, the complete variable domain is DGGITQSPKYLFRKEGQNVTLSCEQNLNHDAMYWYRQDPGQGLRLIYYSQIVNDFQKGDIAEGYSVSREKKESFPLTVTSAQKNPTAFYLCASTKKWLNTGELFFGEGSRLTVL.

The rearrangement links TRBV6-5 to TRBJ1-1, with 8 positions matching TRBD1. The V gene end was trimmed by 2 bases and the J gene end by 1 base; junction bases not matched to a gene: 0. Germline CDR1 is MNHEY and CDR2 is SVGAGI. The CDR3 covers 14 residues. CDR3 loop: CASSYGQGNTEAFF. The CDR3 DNA follows: TGTGCCAGCAGTTACGGACAGGGGAACACTGAAGCTTTCTTT.

CDR3 DNA: TGTGCCAGCAGCTTTCTTATCGCCGCGGGGAAGAACACTGAAGCTTTCTTT. Its protein product is CASSFLIAAGKNTEAFF. The chain carries TRBV11-2 and TRBJ1-1; the D is unclear. V lost 3 bases to trimming and J lost 1 base, with 18 bases between them. The CDR3 is made up of 17 amino acids. Germline V gene data show CDR1 as SGHAT and CDR2 as FQNNGV.

The chain employs TRBV24-1 and TRBJ1-1; 9 nucleotides align to TRBD1. There are 13 residues in the CDR3. V lost 7 bases to trimming and J lost 4 bases; unmatched junction nucleotides: 3. Germline assignment: CDR1 KGHDR and CDR2 SFDVKD. The CDR3 coding sequence is TGTGCCACCAGACAGGGGGCTAGCACTGAAGCTTTCTTT. This codes for CATRQGASTEAFF.

The gene calls are TRBV6-1 and TRBJ1-5, with 11 bases fitting TRBD1. In germline, CDR1 is MNHNS, CDR2 SASEGT. V lost 1 base to trimming and J lost 5 bases; unmatched junction nucleotides: 1. The CDR3 has 15 residues. CDR3 amino acids: CASSEGTGGDQPQHF. DNA for the CDR3: TGTGCCAGCAGTGAAGGGACAGGGGGCGATCAGCCCCAGCATTTT.

V usage is TRBV12-5 and J usage is TRBJ1-1; D unclear. This CDR3 has 13 amino acids. V was cut by 7 bases and J by 3 bases, with 12 bases left in between. The germline gives CDR1 LGHNT, CDR2 FRNRAP. For the CDR3, the DNA is TGTGCTAGTGCCCCGGAAGTCTACACTGAAGCTTTCTTT. Amino acids: CASAPEVYTEAFF.

CDR3 DNA sequence: TGTGCCAGCAGGACTGGGACACCCCATAGCAATCAGCCCCAGCATTTT. It specifies CASRTGTPHSNQPQHF. The V and J genes are TRBV28 and TRBJ1-5; maybe TRBD1 (6 bases). In germline, CDR1 is MDHEN, CDR2 SYDVKM. This CDR3 comprises 16 residues. V lost 6 bases and J lost 0, with 15 bases in between.

The rearrangement uses TRBV15 and TRBJ2-7; perhaps TRBD1 as D (5 bases). Germline assignment: CDR1 LNHNV and CDR2 YYDKDF (reference sequence). The CDR3 has 17 amino acids. V gave up 0 bases and J gave up 2 bases, with 17 bases separating them. The CDR3 spells CATSREQEIFAPYEQYF. CDR3 bases: TGTGCCACCAGCAGAGAACAGGAGATCTTCGCCCCCTACGAGCAGTACTTC. The variable domain in full, with the rest retrieved from reference TRBV15 and TRBJ2-7, is DAMVIQNPRYQVTQFGKPVTLSCSQTLNHNVMYWYQQKSSQAPKLLFHYYDKDFNNEADTPDNFQSRRPNTSFCFLDIRSPGLGDTAMYLCATSREQEIFAPYEQYFGPGTRLTVT.

V gene TRBV7-9 combines with J gene TRBJ1-2; D gene ambiguous. Trimming removed 5 bases at V and 8 bases at J, with 18 bases between. CDR3 length: 14 residues. Germline values: CDR1 SEHNR, CDR2 FQNEAQ (reference sequence). The CDR3 coding sequence is TGTGCCAGCAGCCCCCCCCCGGCCCTCGGGGGCTACACCTTC. It yields the protein CASSPPPALGGYTF.

V and J are TRBV11-2 and TRBJ1-3; no definite D call. The CDR3 totals 14 residues. In germline, CDR1 is SGHAT, CDR2 FQNNGV. V lost 5 bases and J lost 2, with 10 bases in between. CDR3: CASSLQETGNTIYF. The CDR3 region has the DNA TGTGCCAGCAGCCTACAAGAAACTGGAAACACCATATATTTT.

The chain joins TRBV7-9 to TRBJ2-5; perhaps TRBD2 as D (7 bases). The CDR3 extends over 14 amino acids. Germline V gene lookup returns CDR1 SEHNR and CDR2 FQNEAQ (reference sequence). V lost 3 bases to trimming and J lost 1 base, with 9 bases between them. CDR3 in amino acids: CASSLGGAQETQYF. As DNA, the CDR3 is TGTGCCAGCAGCTTGGGGGGGGCCCAAGAGACCCAGTACTTC.

J is TRBJ1-1 and V is TRBV2, with 9 bases matching TRBD1. The junction had 11 bases not matched to a gene; V was cut back by 5 bases and J by 7 bases. Looked up from germline, CDR1 is SNHLY and CDR2 is FYNNEI. The CDR3 spans 15 residues. The CDR3 DNA sequence: TGTGCCAGCAGTCAGACCGGGACAGGGTCAATTGAAGCTTTCTTT. The encoded protein is CASSQTGTGSIEAFF. The variable domain in full, with the rest retrieved from reference TRBV2 and TRBJ1-1, is EPEVTQTPSHQVTQMGQEVILRCVPISNHLYFYWYRQILGQKVEFLVSFYNNEISEKSEIFDDQFSVERPDGSNFTLKIRSTKLEDSAMYFCASSQTGTGSIEAFFGQGTRLTVV.

The V gene is TRBV3-1 (or the pseudogene TRBV3-2), the J gene TRBJ2-7, with TRBD1 matching 7 bases. V lost 4 bases and J lost 3; bases outside the gene matches: 15. This CDR3 comprises 17 residues. Germline lookup yields CDR1 LGHDT and CDR2 YNNKEL (reference sequence). The DNA of the CDR3 is TGTGCCAGCAGCCCGCGACAGGGAAGGGGGATTGTCTACGAGCAGTACTTC. This gives the protein CASSPRQGRGIVYEQYF.